The 6 T cell receptor beta chains below come from one sample, sequenced in a study of identical twins. TCRdb independently ran MiXCR on the 5' RACE reads; one entry per CDR3 protein. The repertoire holds fewer than 250,000 distinct CDR3 sequences, with around 9.6% as singletons. The specimen was memory (CD45RO+) T cells sorted from blood. These receptor sequences come from a woman younger than 35 in good health.

The table lists this clonotype with a few counts. CDR3 bases: TGTGCCAGCAGCCCCCAAGCGGGGGCTTGGAATGAGCAGTTCTTC. Protein sequence: CASSPQAGAWNEQFF. V and J are TRBV7-3 and TRBJ2-1; TRBD2 aligns across 8 bases. Germline V gene lookup returns CDR1 SGHTA and CDR2 FQGTGA. This CDR3 contains 15 residues. Trimming took 5 bases from V and 7 from J; bases not matched to a gene: 10.

This clonotype was observed at least ten times. The J gene is TRBJ2-3, the V gene TRBV5-1; D ambiguous. The V end was cut by 2 bases, the J end by 3 bases, with 16 bases between. Germline CDR1 is SGHRS and CDR2 is YFSETQ. The CDR3 runs 16 residues. The CDR3 region has the DNA TGCGCCAGCAGCTTAGGTTTCCTACGCCAAACAGATACGCAGTATTTT. Amino acid sequence: CASSLGFLRQTDTQYF.

This chain joins TRBV20-1 and TRBJ2-4; 10 positions match TRBD2. The CDR3 covers 15 residues. The germline V gene has CDR1 DFQATT and CDR2 SNEGSKA (reference sequence). J gave up 8 bases and V 5 bases, and 12 bases lay outside the gene matches. CDR3 in DNA: TGCAGTGCTTCCCAAGCTAGCGGGAGTAGGTACATTCAGTACTTC. Translated, it gives CSASQASGSRYIQYF.

V gene TRBV7-8 combines with J gene TRBJ2-7, with TRBD1 matching over 7 bases. From germline, CDR1 is SGHVS and CDR2 FQNEAQ. CDR3 length equals 14 residues. V was pared by 4 bases and J by 3 bases, with 6 bases of the junction left unmatched. For the CDR3, the DNA is TGTGCCAGCAGCTCAAGGGGGCTCAACTACGAGCAGTACTTC. It translates to CASSSRGLNYEQYF.

This clonotype turned up a few times. The genes are TRBV6-2 or TRBV6-3 and TRBJ2-1; D remains unclear. Germline V CDR1 and CDR2: MNHEY, SVGEGT. The CDR3 sequence is 13 residues long. V lost 2 bases to trimming and J lost 4 bases, with 6 bases between them. The CDR3 DNA sequence: TGTGCCAGCAGTTACGAGACGTACAATGAGCAGTTCTTC. Encoded protein: CASSYETYNEQFF.

This clonotype was recorded many times. The CDR3: CASSYDSNQPQHF. The DNA for the CDR3 is TGTGCCAGCAGTTACGATAGCAATCAGCCCCAGCATTTT. V and J are TRBV6-6 and TRBJ1-5; D not resolved. The CDR3 runs to 13 residues. The V end was cut by 2 bases, the J end by 0 bases, with 2 bases between. Per germline, CDR1 MNHNY and CDR2 SVGAGI (reference sequence).